Reported below is one TCR beta chain. This clone was detected only a few times. There is no known antigen for this receptor. Nothing much larger sits one base from this clone, and base qualities are not available. This sample is drawn from a study of radiotherapy plus CTLA-4 blockade in lung cancer (dated by TCRdb to between 2017 and 2018). As for the study more broadly: Among the enrolled patients, about 19% had an objective response, and roughly 30% reached disease control.

What the research found in general, with its limitations: After treatment with radiotherapy and ipilimumab, TCR clones that came from tumors expanded in the peripheral blood. Early dynamic changes in blood T cell clones, together with increased serum interferon-beta after radiation, were reported as the strongest predictors of response.

The germline V gene (reference sequence) supplies CDR1 GTSNPN and CDR2 SVGIG. Reading from cysteine to phenylalanine, the CDR3 counts 12 amino acids. The only DNA kept is the CDR3, 36 bases in frame from the first base. V ends up 4 bases short and J 6 bases short, with an unmatched junction base count of 2. Receptor libraries were prepared by the immunoSEQ multiplex PCR assay. Entries here come from immuneACCESS through TCRdb and include only in-frame sequences with V and J called. Some clones fail to appear in such tables; in the studies checked, an unresolved V gene covers under half of the shortfall, and the cause of the remainder is unknown. The sample yields around 29,000 clones; roughly four fifths were counted once. The ten largest clones add up to about 22% of the sample. The study evaluated CTLA-4 blockade (ipilimumab) given together with focal radiation therapy in patients who had chemo-refractory metastatic non-small-cell lung cancer.

Rearrangement joined TRBV30 to TRBJ2-1; 8 central bases correspond to TRBD1. This TCR came from a human donor with non-small cell lung cancer that progressed on radiotherapy plus ipilimumab. This sample comprised peripheral blood, obtained from a patient treated with radiotherapy plus ipilimumab. The CDR3 protein is CAWTGGSNEQFF. The bases are TGTGCCTGGACAGGGGGCAGCAATGAGCAGTTCTTC.